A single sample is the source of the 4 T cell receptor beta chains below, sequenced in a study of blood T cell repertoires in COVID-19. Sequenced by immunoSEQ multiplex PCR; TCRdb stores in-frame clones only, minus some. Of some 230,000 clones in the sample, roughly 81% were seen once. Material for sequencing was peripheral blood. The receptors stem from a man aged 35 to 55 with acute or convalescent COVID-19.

The CDR3 sequence: CASSPVGGSWEAFF. The CDR3 bases are TGTGCCAGCAGCCCTGTAGGTGGGAGCTGGGAAGCTTTCTTT. The chain combines TRBV5-4 with TRBJ1-1; D call uncertain. The germline gives CDR1 SGHNT, CDR2 YYREEE (reference sequence). V lost 4 bases to trimming and J lost 8 bases, with 18 bases between them. This CDR3 contains 14 residues.

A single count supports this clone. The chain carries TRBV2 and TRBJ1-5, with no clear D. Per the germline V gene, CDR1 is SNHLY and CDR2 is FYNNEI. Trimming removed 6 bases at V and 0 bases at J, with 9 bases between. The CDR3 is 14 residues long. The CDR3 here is CASSPEVSNQPQHF. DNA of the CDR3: TGTGCCAGCAGCCCGGAGGTTAGCAATCAGCCCCAGCATTTT.

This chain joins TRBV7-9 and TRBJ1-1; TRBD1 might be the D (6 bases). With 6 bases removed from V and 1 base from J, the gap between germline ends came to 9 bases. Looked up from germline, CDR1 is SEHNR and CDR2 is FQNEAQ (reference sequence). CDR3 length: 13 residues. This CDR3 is CASSSQGNTEAFF. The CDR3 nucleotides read TGTGCCAGCAGTTCACAGGGGAACACTGAAGCTTTCTTT.

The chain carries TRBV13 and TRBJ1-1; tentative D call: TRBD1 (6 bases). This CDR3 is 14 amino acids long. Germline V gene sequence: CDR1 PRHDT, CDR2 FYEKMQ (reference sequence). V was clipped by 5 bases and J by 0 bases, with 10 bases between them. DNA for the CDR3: TGTGCCAGCAGCATCGGACAGCTGAACACTGAAGCTTTCTTT. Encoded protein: CASSIGQLNTEAFF.